Below are 27 T cell receptor beta chains sequenced from a single sample in a study of shared clonotypes between healthy human individuals (dated by TCRdb to about 2020). The library came from the immunoSEQ multiplex PCR assay. TCRdb took over this immuneACCESS table, retaining in-frame rearrangements with V and J assigned. Such tables are incomplete; in checked studies, under half of the missing clones stem from an unresolved V gene, and the remainder is unexplained. The sample table records roughly 2.5 million clones; more than 90% of these occur just once. Clones ranked in the top ten supply roughly 0.13% of the sample. The sequenced sample was naive CD4+ T cells sorted from blood. This sample's cell subset or site label indicates: CD45RA+ positively selected. The source is a man younger than 30 in good health.

This chain links TRBV19 with TRBJ2-4; weak D call: TRBD2 (6 bases). Per germline, CDR1 LNHDA and CDR2 SQIVND (reference sequence). V dropped 5 bases and J dropped 0 bases, with 14 bases sitting between them. The CDR3 is 16 residues long. CDR3 sequence (DNA): TGTGCCAGTAGTTCCCGGGAGCCGCTAGCCAAAAACATTCAGTACTTC. It translates to CASSSREPLAKNIQYF.

The J gene is TRBJ2-4, the V gene TRBV5-4; 10 bases are shared with TRBD1. Germline CDR1 SGHNT, CDR2 YYREEE (reference sequence). V shed 2 bases, J shed 5 bases, and the junction held 4 bases outside the gene matches. This CDR3 is 15 amino acids long. The CDR3 nucleotides are TGTGCCAGCAGCTTCGACAGGGGGCCGGAAAACATTCAGTACTTC. This codes for CASSFDRGPENIQYF.

The chain combines TRBV15 with TRBJ1-5; D unclear. The germline CDR1 and CDR2 sequences are LNHNV and YYDKDF (reference sequence). This CDR3 contains 13 residues. The V and J ends lost 5 bases and 6 bases respectively, with 11 bases between them. The CDR3 spells CATSGGPAQPQHF. The CDR3 nucleotides read TGTGCCACCAGCGGAGGTCCAGCTCAGCCCCAGCATTTT.

The DNA of the CDR3 is TGTGCCAGCAGCCGGACAGGGATCGGCAATCAGCCCCAGCATTTT. This translates into CASSRTGIGNQPQHF. The chain has TRBV5-8 and TRBJ1-5, with 8 bases fitting TRBD1. This CDR3 has 15 amino acids. Germline V CDR1 and CDR2: SGHTS, YDEGEE. Trimming cost V 4 bases and J 2 bases; bases outside gene matches: 5.

V usage is TRBV18 and J usage is TRBJ1-2; weak D call: TRBD1 (5 bases). V shed 0 bases and J shed 7 bases, with 9 bases lying between them. There are 13 residues in the CDR3. Germline assignment: CDR1 KGHSH and CDR2 LQKENI. The CDR3 DNA is TGTGCCAGCTCACCACCCCCGGGGGGTGGCTACACCTTC. The encoded protein is CASSPPPGGGYTF.

V and J are TRBV2 and TRBJ2-3; 13 bases map to TRBD2. From germline, CDR1 is SNHLY and CDR2 FYNNEI. The CDR3 consists of 16 residues. The V gene end was trimmed by 6 bases and the J gene end by 1 base; junction bases not matched to a gene: 4. The CDR3 reads CASSTGTSGGTDTQYF. In DNA form, the CDR3 reads TGTGCCAGCAGCACAGGGACTAGCGGGGGCACAGATACGCAGTATTTT.

This chain links TRBV30 with TRBJ1-5; 7 bases match TRBD1. The ends lost 0 bases at V and 7 bases at J; junction bases unmatched: 6. This CDR3 is 14 amino acids long. CDR1 GTSNPN and CDR2 SVGIG come from the germline V gene (reference sequence). CDR3 loop: CAWSVGRGDQPQHF. CDR3 in DNA: TGTGCCTGGAGTGTAGGCAGGGGGGACCAGCCCCAGCATTTT.

The V and J genes are TRBV12-1 and TRBJ2-7; the D call TRBD1 from the table was never checked on the DNA. TRBV12-1 is labeled a pseudogene. The CDR3 contains 15 residues. The CDR3 sequence: CASSTPTGSSYEQYF. The CDR3 coding sequence is TGTGCCAGCAGCACCCCGACAGGGAGCTCCTACGAGCAGTACTTC.

This chain connects TRBV11-2 to TRBJ2-2; no definite D call. This CDR3 comprises 16 residues. Germline CDR1 SGHAT, CDR2 FQNNGV. Trimming removed 5 bases at V and 3 bases at J, with 16 bases between. CDR3 bases: TGTGCCAGCAGCGCAAACCTGGTCCTTCACACCGGGGAGCTGTTTTTT. Amino acids: CASSANLVLHTGELFF. The complete variable domain, with remaining parts taken from reference TRBV11-2 and TRBJ2-2, reads EAGVAQSPRYKIIEKRQSVAFWCNPISGHATLYWYQQILGQGPKLLIQFQNNGVVDDSQLPKDRFSAERLKGVDSTLKIQPAKLEDSAVYLCASSANLVLHTGELFFGEGSRLTVL.

The chain recombines TRBV10-3 with TRBJ2-7, with 13 bases identical to TRBD2. V trimming: 7 bases; J trimming: 6 bases; junction bases outside the gene matches: 6. Germline CDR1 and CDR2: ENHRY and SYGVKD. The CDR3 sequence is 14 residues long. Here the CDR3 DNA reads TGTGCCATCAATACTAGCGGGGGGGCCGGCGAGCAGTACTTC. It yields the protein CAINTSGGAGEQYF.

The rearrangement links TRBV29-1 to TRBJ1-2, with D perhaps matching TRBD1 (6 bases). Germline values: CDR1 SQVTM, CDR2 ANQGSEA. This CDR3 is 17 amino acids long. V shed 1 base and J shed 2 bases, with 20 bases lying between them. Here the CDR3 reads CSVEAYGGPASNYGYTF. In DNA, the CDR3 is TGCAGCGTTGAAGCTTATGGGGGGCCAGCGTCGAACTATGGCTACACCTTC.

The chain employs TRBV19 and TRBJ1-5; D not certain. Germline V gene sequence: CDR1 LNHDA, CDR2 SQIVND (reference sequence). This CDR3 is built from 13 residues. Trimming removed 10 bases at V and 6 bases at J, with 16 bases between. The CDR3 loop reads CATRAGEGQPQHF. Here the CDR3 DNA reads TGTGCCACCCGGGCCGGGGAGGGTCAGCCCCAGCATTTT.

The rearrangement links TRBV7-9 to TRBJ1-6; TRBD1 matches at 7 bases. The length of the CDR3 is 13 residues. V lost 8 bases and J lost 10; bases outside the gene matches: 8. The germline CDR1 and CDR2 sequences are SEHNR and FQNEAQ (reference sequence). CDR3 sequence reads: CASQGQQGSPLHF. The CDR3 coding sequence is TGTGCCAGCCAGGGACAGCAAGGCTCACCCCTCCACTTT.

This CDR3 reads CASSLGGLDGDTQYF. Written as DNA, the CDR3 is TGTGCCAGCAGCTTAGGGGGACTAGATGGAGATACGCAGTATTTT. This chain links TRBV7-3 with TRBJ2-3; TRBD2 matches 8 bases. Germline-derived CDR1 and CDR2 are SGHTA and FQGTGA. Trimming took 2 bases from V and 5 from J; bases not matched to a gene: 6. The CDR3 contains 15 residues.

The chain joins TRBV27 to TRBJ2-7; TRBD2 matches at 13 bases. Trimming at V came to 8 bases and at J to 4 bases, leaving 5 bases not matched to a gene. The CDR3 loop spans 14 amino acids. The germline CDR1 and CDR2 sequences are MNHEY and SMNVEV (reference sequence). The CDR3 region is CASQEGLAGYEQYF. DNA of the CDR3: TGTGCCAGCCAAGAGGGACTAGCGGGGTACGAGCAGTACTTC.

The chain carries TRBV5-1 and TRBJ1-5; D uncertain. The V gene lost 0 bases and the J gene lost 10 bases, with 17 bases spanning the gap. The CDR3 contains 15 residues. CDR1 SGHRS and CDR2 YFSETQ come from the germline V gene. CDR3 region: CASSLAVSNGSPQHF. In DNA form, the CDR3 reads TGCGCCAGCAGCTTGGCCGTGTCGAACGGAAGCCCCCAGCATTTT.

V gene TRBV6-5 combines with J gene TRBJ1-4; D is possibly TRBD1 (5 bases). Germline V gene sequence: CDR1 MNHEY, CDR2 SVGAGI. The V end was cut by 2 bases, the J end by 7 bases, with 11 bases between. The CDR3 extends over 14 amino acids. The CDR3 here is CASSYGTVGEKLFF. In DNA, the CDR3 is TGTGCCAGCAGTTACGGGACGGTTGGTGAAAAACTGTTTTTT.

The rearrangement joins TRBV19 to TRBJ1-5; D is ambiguous. Between the trimmed V and J ends, which lost 8 bases and 3 bases, there was a span of 14 bases. This CDR3 comprises 14 residues. Germline loops: CDR1 LNHDA, CDR2 SQIVND (reference sequence). The CDR3 is CASRPARPNQPQHF. DNA of the CDR3: TGTGCCAGTCGGCCCGCCAGGCCCAATCAGCCCCAGCATTTT.

The V gene is TRBV5-1, the J gene TRBJ1-2; tentatively, D is TRBD1 (6 bases). V was pared by 4 bases and J by 5 bases, with 27 bases between. CDR1 is SGHRS and CDR2 is YFSETQ in the germline V gene. The CDR3 is 18 amino acids. The CDR3 nucleotides read TGCGCCAGCAGCCCTATGGTAAACAGGGAGGGCCGGTTGTATGGCTACACCTTC. The encoded protein is CASSPMVNREGRLYGYTF.

The rearrangement joins TRBV4-1 to TRBJ1-3; D unclear. The CDR3 length is 17 residues. V gave up 1 base and J gave up 2 bases, with 15 bases separating them. CDR1 MGHRA and CDR2 YSYEKL come from the germline V gene. CDR3 amino acids: CASSQAAVELAGNTIYF. DNA of the CDR3: TGCGCCAGCAGCCAAGCTGCGGTAGAATTGGCTGGAAACACCATATATTTT.

This sequence joins TRBV5-1 and TRBJ2-7; D unclear. V lost 3 bases to trimming and J lost 4 bases, with 8 bases between them. This CDR3 is built from 12 residues. Germline V gene data show CDR1 as SGHRS and CDR2 as YFSETQ. The CDR3 reads CASSSSPYEQYF. DNA for the CDR3: TGCGCCAGCAGCTCGTCTCCTTACGAGCAGTACTTC.

In this sample, this clone turned up a few times. This sequence joins TRBV30 and TRBJ1-3; no clear D gene. Germline values: CDR1 GTSNPN, CDR2 SVGIG (reference sequence). CDR3 length: 12 amino acids. Trimming removed 5 bases at V and 0 bases at J, with 5 bases between. CDR3 residues: CAWWYSGNTIYF. Written as DNA, the CDR3 is TGTGCCTGGTGGTACTCTGGAAACACCATATATTTT.

The chain carries TRBV6-1 and TRBJ1-3, with D uncertain. The V end lost 7 bases, the J end lost 4 bases, and 17 bases lay between the germline ends. There are 15 residues in the CDR3. The V gene's germline CDR1 is MNHNS and CDR2 SASEGT. DNA for the CDR3: TGTGCCAGCATTTTCAGTCCTACTCCGGGAAACACCATATATTTT. Translating gives CASIFSPTPGNTIYF.

The chain joins TRBV18 to TRBJ1-3; the D is unclear. V gave up 2 bases and J gave up 0 bases, with 11 bases separating them. Germline V gives CDR1 KGHSH, CDR2 LQKENI. The CDR3 is 16 amino acids. In DNA form, the CDR3 reads TGTGCCAGCTCACCAAACAGCCAAAGCTCTGGAAACACCATATATTTT. This sequence encodes CASSPNSQSSGNTIYF.

This clone is a singleton in its sample. The rearrangement uses TRBV7-2 and TRBJ2-5; D is ambiguous. V was pared by 2 bases and J by 7 bases, with 14 bases between. CDR3 length: 14 amino acids. Germline lookup yields CDR1 SGHTA and CDR2 FQGNSA. The CDR3 protein is CASSLTNNLGTQYF. DNA for the CDR3: TGTGCCAGCAGCTTAACCAACAACCTGGGGACCCAGTACTTC.

This clone was counted a single time. The rearrangement joins TRBV28 to TRBJ2-5; TRBD2 aligns across 10 bases. J gave up 2 bases and V 6 bases, and 12 bases lay outside the gene matches. The CDR3 has 17 amino acids. Germline V CDR1 and CDR2: MDHEN, SYDVKM. CDR3 DNA sequence: TGTGCCAGCAGCCGCCCTCTAGGAGCGGGGGGGCAAGAGACCCAGTACTTC. This gives the protein CASSRPLGAGGQETQYF.

A note on this clone: The identical CDR3 is also encoded by other nucleotide sequences in the sample. The V gene is TRBV7-2, the J gene TRBJ1-1, with D tentatively TRBD1 (6 bases). From germline, CDR1 is SGHTA and CDR2 FQGNSA. This CDR3 comprises 15 residues. Between the trimmed V and J ends, which lost 2 bases and 2 bases, there was a span of 12 bases. CDR3: CASSLWGGFNTEAFF. For the CDR3, the DNA is TGTGCCAGCAGCTTATGGGGGGGCTTTAACACTGAAGCTTTCTTT.